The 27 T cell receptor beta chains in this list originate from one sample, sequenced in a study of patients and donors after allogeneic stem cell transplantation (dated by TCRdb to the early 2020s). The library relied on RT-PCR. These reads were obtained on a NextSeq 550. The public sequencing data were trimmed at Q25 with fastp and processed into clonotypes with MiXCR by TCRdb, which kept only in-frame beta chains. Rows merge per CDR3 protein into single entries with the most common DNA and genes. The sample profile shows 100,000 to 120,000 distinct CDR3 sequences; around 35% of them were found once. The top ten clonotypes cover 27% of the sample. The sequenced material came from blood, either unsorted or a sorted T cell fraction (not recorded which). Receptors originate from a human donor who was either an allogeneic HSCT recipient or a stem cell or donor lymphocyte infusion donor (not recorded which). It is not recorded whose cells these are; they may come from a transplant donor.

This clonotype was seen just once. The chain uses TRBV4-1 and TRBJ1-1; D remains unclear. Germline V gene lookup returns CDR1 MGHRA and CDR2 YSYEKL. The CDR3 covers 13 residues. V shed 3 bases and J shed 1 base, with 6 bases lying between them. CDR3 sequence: CASSHEPNTEAFF. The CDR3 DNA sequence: TGCGCCAGCAGCCATGAGCCGAACACTGAAGCTTTCTTT.

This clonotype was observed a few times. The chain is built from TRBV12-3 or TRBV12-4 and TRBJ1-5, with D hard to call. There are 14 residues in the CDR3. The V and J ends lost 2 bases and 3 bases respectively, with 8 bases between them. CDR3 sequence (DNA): TGTGCCAGCAGTTTAAGGGCCCACAATCAGCCCCAGCATTTT. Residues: CASSLRAHNQPQHF.

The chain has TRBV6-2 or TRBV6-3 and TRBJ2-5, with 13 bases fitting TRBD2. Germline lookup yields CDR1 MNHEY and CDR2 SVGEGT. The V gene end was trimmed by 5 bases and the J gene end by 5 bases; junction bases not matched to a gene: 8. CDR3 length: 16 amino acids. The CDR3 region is CASSPHGLAGVETQYF. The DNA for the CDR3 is TGTGCCAGCAGTCCCCACGGACTAGCGGGAGTTGAGACCCAGTACTTC.

CDR3 loop: CASSQLNRQGAAKNIQYF. DNA for the CDR3: TGTGCCAGCAGCCAACTAAACCGGCAGGGGGCGGCCAAAAACATTCAGTACTTC. The V and J genes are TRBV4-2 and TRBJ2-4, with 8 nucleotides matching TRBD1. The CDR3 length is 18 residues. The germline CDR1 and CDR2 sequences are LGHNA and YNFKEQ. J was trimmed by 1 base and V by 2 bases; bases with no gene match: 10.

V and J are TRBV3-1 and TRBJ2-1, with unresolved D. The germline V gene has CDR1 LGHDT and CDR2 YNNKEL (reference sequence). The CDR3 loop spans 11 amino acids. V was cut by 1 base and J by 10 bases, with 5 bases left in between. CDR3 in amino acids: CASSQGREQFF. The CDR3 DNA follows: TGTGCCAGCAGCCAAGGTCGGGAGCAGTTCTTC.

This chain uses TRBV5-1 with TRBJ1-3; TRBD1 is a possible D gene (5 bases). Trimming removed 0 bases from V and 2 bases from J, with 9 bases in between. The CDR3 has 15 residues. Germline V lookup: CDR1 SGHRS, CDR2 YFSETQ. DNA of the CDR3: TGCGCCAGCAGCTTGGTCGGGGGACCTGGAAACACCATATATTTT. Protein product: CASSLVGGPGNTIYF. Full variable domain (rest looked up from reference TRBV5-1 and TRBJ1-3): KAGVTQTPRYLIKTRGQQVTLSCSPISGHRSVSWYQQTPGQGLQFLFEYFSETQRNKGNFPGRFSGRQFSNSRSEMNVSTLELGDSALYLCASSLVGGPGNTIYFGEGSWLTVV.

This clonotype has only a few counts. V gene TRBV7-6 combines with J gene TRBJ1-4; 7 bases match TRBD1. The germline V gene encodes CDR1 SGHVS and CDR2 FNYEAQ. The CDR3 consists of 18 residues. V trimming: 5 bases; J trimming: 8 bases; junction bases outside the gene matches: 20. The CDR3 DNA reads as TGTGCCAGCAGCCCTGGAGTCGGGACAGTCGTAATTCACGAAAAACTGTTTTTT. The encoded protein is CASSPGVGTVVIHEKLFF.

CDR3 nucleotides: TGTGCCAGCAGTTTACGGTACAAAAACATTCAGTACTTC. Its protein is CASSLRYKNIQYF. The V call is TRBV27, the J call TRBJ2-4; no reliable D call. V lost 2 bases to trimming and J lost 3 bases, with 5 bases between them. The CDR3 has 13 amino acids. Germline CDR1 reads MNHEY; CDR2 reads SMNVEV (reference sequence).

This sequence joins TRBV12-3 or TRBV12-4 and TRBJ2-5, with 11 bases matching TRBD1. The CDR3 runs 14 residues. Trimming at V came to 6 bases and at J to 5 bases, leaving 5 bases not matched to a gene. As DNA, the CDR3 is TGTGCCAGCAGCCGGACAGGGGGCTCGGAGACCCAGTACTTC. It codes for CASSRTGGSETQYF.

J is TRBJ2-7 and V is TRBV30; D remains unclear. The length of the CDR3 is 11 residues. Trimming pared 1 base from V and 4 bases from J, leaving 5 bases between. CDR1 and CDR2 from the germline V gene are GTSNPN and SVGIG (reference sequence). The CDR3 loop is CAWSDPYEQYF. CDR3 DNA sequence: TGTGCCTGGAGTGATCCGTACGAGCAGTACTTC.

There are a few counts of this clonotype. The CDR3 here is CASSYSGMHYGYTF. The CDR3 bases are TGTGCCAGCAGTTACTCGGGCATGCACTATGGCTACACCTTC. The rearrangement links TRBV6-2 or TRBV6-3 to TRBJ1-2; D not resolved. CDR1 and CDR2 from the germline V gene are MNHEY and SVGEGT. V shed 0 bases and J shed 3 bases, with 8 bases lying between them. CDR3 length: 14 amino acids.

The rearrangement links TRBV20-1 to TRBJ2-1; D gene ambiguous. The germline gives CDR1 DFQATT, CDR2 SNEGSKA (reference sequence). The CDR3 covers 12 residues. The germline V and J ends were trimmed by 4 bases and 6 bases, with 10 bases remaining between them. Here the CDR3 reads CSANKPANEQFF. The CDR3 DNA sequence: TGCAGTGCTAATAAACCGGCCAATGAGCAGTTCTTC.

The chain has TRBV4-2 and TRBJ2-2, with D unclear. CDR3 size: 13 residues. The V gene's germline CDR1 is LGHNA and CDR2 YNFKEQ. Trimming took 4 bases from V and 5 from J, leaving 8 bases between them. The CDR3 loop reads CASSPGWTGELFF. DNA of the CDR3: TGTGCCAGCAGCCCCGGCTGGACCGGGGAGCTGTTTTTT.

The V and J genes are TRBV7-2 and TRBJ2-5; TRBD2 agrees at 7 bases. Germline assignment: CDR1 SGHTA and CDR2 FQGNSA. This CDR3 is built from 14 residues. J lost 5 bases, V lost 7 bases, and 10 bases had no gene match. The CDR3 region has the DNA TGTGCCAGCAACCCCAGCGGGAAGAGGGAGACCCAGTACTTC. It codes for CASNPSGKRETQYF.

CDR3 protein: CSARRGGYGYTF. CDR3 nucleotides: TGCAGTGCTAGGCGAGGGGGCTATGGCTACACCTTC. The chain has TRBV20-1 and TRBJ1-2, with a weak D call TRBD1 (6 bases). CDR1 is DFQATT and CDR2 is SNEGSKA in the germline V gene (reference sequence). The CDR3 length is 12 residues. Trimming took 3 bases from V and 4 from J, leaving 9 bases between them.

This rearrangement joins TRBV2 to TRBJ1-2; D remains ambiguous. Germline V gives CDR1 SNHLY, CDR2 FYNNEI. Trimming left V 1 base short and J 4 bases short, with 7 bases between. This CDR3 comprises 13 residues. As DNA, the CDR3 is TGTGCCAGCAGTGAAGGCCAGTTCTATGGCTACACCTTC. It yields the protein CASSEGQFYGYTF.

This CDR3 reads CSARQWGHYEQYF. For the CDR3, the DNA is TGCAGTGCGCGCCAGTGGGGCCACTACGAGCAGTACTTC. The chain recombines TRBV20-1 with TRBJ2-7, with a weak D call TRBD1 (5 bases). The germline gives CDR1 DFQATT, CDR2 SNEGSKA (reference sequence). V lost 6 bases to trimming and J lost 3 bases, with 15 bases between them. This CDR3 is 13 amino acids long.

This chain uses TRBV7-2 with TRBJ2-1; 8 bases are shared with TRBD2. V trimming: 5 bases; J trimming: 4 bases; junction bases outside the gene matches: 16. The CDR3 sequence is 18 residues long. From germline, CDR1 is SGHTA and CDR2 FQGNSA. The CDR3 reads CASSPDSGSGVWYNEQFF. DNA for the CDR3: TGTGCCAGCAGCCCCGATTCGGGTAGCGGGGTATGGTACAATGAGCAGTTCTTC. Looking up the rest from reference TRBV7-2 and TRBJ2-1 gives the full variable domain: GAGVSQSPSNKVTEKGKDVELRCDPISGHTALYWYRQSLGQGLEFLIYFQGNSAPDKSGLPSDRFSAERTGGSVSTLTIQRTQQEDSAVYLCASSPDSGSGVWYNEQFFGPGTRLTVL.

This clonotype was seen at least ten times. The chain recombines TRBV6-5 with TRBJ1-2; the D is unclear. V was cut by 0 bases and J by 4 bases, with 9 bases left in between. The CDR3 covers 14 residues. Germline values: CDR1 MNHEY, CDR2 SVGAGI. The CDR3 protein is CASSYSSRGYGYTF. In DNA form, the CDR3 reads TGTGCCAGCAGTTACTCGAGTCGGGGCTATGGCTACACCTTC.

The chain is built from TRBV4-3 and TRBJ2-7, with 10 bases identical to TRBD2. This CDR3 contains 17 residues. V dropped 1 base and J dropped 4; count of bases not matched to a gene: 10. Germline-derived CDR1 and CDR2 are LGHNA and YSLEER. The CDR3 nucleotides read TGCGCCAGCAGCCAAGTATGGCTAGCGGGAGTAGGGTACGAGCAGTACTTC. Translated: CASSQVWLAGVGYEQYF.

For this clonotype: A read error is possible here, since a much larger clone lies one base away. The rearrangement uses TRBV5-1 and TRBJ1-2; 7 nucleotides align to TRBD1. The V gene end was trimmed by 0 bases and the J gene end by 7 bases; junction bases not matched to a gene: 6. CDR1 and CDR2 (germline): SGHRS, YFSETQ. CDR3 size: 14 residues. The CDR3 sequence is CASSLVTGRAGYTF. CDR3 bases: TGCGCCAGCAGCTTGGTGACAGGGAGGGCTGGCTACACCTTC.

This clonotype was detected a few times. The CDR3: CSAPPQGEAGYTF. The CDR3 nucleotides are TGCAGTGCGCCCCCACAGGGTGAGGCTGGCTACACCTTC. The chain uses TRBV20-1 and TRBJ1-2, with D maybe TRBD1 (6 bases). This CDR3 spans 13 amino acids. Per germline, CDR1 DFQATT and CDR2 SNEGSKA (reference sequence). V gave up 6 bases and J gave up 7 bases, with 18 bases separating them.

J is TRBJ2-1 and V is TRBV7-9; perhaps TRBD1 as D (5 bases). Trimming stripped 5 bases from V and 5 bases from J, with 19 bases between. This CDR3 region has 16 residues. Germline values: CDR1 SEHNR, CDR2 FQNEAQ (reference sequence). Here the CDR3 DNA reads TGTGCCAGCAGCCGCACCGGTTTTGGGGCCAACAATGAGCAGTTCTTC. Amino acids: CASSRTGFGANNEQFF.

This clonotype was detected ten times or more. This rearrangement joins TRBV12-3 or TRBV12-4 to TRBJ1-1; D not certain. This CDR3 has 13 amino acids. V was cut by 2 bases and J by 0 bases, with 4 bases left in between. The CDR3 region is CASSLSVNTEAFF. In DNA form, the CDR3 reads TGTGCCAGCAGTTTATCGGTGAACACTGAAGCTTTCTTT.

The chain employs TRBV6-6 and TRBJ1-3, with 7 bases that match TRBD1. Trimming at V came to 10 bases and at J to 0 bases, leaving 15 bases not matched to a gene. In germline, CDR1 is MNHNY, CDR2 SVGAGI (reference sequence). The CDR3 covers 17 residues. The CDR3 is CATRGSQGVISGNTIYF. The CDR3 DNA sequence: TGTGCCACCAGAGGGTCTCAGGGGGTAATCTCTGGAAACACCATATATTTT.

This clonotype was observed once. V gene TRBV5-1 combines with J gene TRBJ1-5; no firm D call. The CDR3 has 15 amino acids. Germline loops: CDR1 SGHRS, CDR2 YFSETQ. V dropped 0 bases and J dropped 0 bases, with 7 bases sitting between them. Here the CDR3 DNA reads TGCGCCAGCAGCTTGGATGGGTCTAGCAATCAGCCCCAGCATTTT. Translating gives CASSLDGSSNQPQHF.

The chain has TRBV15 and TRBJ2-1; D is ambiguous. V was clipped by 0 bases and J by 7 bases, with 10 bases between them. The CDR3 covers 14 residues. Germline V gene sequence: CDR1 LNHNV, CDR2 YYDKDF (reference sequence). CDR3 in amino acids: CATSREVLSNEQFF. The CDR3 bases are TGTGCCACCAGCAGAGAGGTCCTTAGTAATGAGCAGTTCTTC.